One T cell receptor beta chain is described in this entry. No antigen is known for it. This record belongs to a study of STAT5B mutations in CD4+ large granular lymphocyte leukemia. Study-wide findings and caveats: Compared with healthy controls (2/35), patient top clones favored TRBV06 (8/27).

The method was immunoSEQ multiplex PCR; TCRdb's version includes in-frame clones alone and lacks a portion of them. There are a few thousand clones in the sample; almost 90% occur only once, and 75% lies in the top ten. CDR3 length: 13 residues. Looked up from germline, CDR1 is SEHNR and CDR2 is FQNEAQ (reference sequence). V trimming: 6 bases; J trimming: 4 bases; junction bases outside the gene matches: 5. This TCR was sampled from a middle-aged man with CD4+ T-cell large granular lymphocyte leukemia. V and J are TRBV7-9 and TRBJ1-1; 7 nucleotides agree with TRBD1. The sample was PBMCs. In DNA, the CDR3 is TGTGCCAGCAGTGAGGGGGCGGTCACTGAAGCTTTCTTT. Protein: CASSEGAVTEAFF.